This TCR beta chain was documented in a study of beta chain features in type 1 diabetes. Study results and caveats: Since sequencing was performed on cDNA, cells with high TCR expression could be over-represented.

The CDR3 loop spans 14 amino acids. The germline V gene has CDR1 LNHDA and CDR2 SQIVND (reference sequence). Trimming left V 1 base short and J 5 bases short, with 11 bases between. Sampling consisted of one heparinised blood draw per donor, averaging approximately 120 mL. CD45RO/CCR7/CD25/CD127/CD95/CD27 sorting isolated CD4+ naive, central memory, regulatory and stem cell-like memory cells. The whole isolated RNA underwent reverse transcription, so sequencing captured expressed TCRB transcripts. Sequenced by immunoSEQ multiplex PCR; TCRdb stores in-frame clones only, minus some. The sample lists a few hundred thousand clones, around 13% occurring once. Of note for this clone: Its antigen is unknown.

The origin of this receptor is a man between 25 and 39 years old in good health. V gene TRBV19 combines with J gene TRBJ1-1; D call uncertain. The sample taken for sequencing was central memory CD4+ T cells from blood. DNA for the CDR3: TGTGCCAGTAGTATAGCGGCGGGGAGAACTGAAGCTTTCTTT. It is translated as CASSIAAGRTEAFF.